The T cell receptor (beta chain) described here comes from a study of cytomegalovirus exposure and HLA in healthy donors. Findings of the study overall: Reports showed the classifier diagnosing cytomegalovirus status with high specificity and sensitivity.

Generated by immunoSEQ multiplex PCR, the TCRdb table keeps only in-frame clones and is missing some. Of about 150,000 clones listed, roughly 89% are singletons. Worth noting for this clone: Antigen: not known.

This CDR3 has 16 residues. V lost 1 base, J lost 8 bases, and 8 bases stayed unmatched. From germline, CDR1 is SGHAT and CDR2 FQNNGV. This chain links TRBV11-2 with TRBJ1-4, with 9 bases identical to TRBD1. The sequence derives from a woman aged 18-29 years in good health and CMV-seropositive. Input material: PBMCs. CDR3 bases: TGTGCCAGCAGCTTAGGCAGGACAGGGGCGAGGGAAAAACTGTTTTTT. Its protein product is CASSLGRTGAREKLFF.